What follows is one T cell receptor (beta chain) and its context. Its antigen is unidentified. Time point reported: recipient sample about 28 days before transplant, after cytoreduction. The data were taken from a study of T cell clonotyping in hematopoietic cell transplantation. Study results and limitations: Pathologically expanded recipient clonotypes increased progressively from day 30 to day 180 as diversity fell.

The trim removed 1 base at V and 3 bases at J, leaving 3 bases unmatched. CDR1 is MGHRA, CDR2 YSYEKL, per germline. The CDR3 runs 15 residues. The table came from immunoSEQ multiplex PCR; TCRdb's copy has only in-frame clones and leaves some out. The table has 16,000 or so clones, approximately 93% seen once. This material consisted of peripheral blood mononuclear cells, taken before stem cell transplant. The chain carries TRBV4-1 and TRBJ2-3, with 8 bases that match TRBD2. This receptor was taken from a man younger than 35 with biphenotypic leukemia. Some clones in this sample may be carry-over from other donors' samples. In nucleotides, the CDR3 is TGCGCCAGCAGCCAAGTCTTAGCGGGGACAGATACGCAGTATTTT. Protein: CASSQVLAGTDTQYF.